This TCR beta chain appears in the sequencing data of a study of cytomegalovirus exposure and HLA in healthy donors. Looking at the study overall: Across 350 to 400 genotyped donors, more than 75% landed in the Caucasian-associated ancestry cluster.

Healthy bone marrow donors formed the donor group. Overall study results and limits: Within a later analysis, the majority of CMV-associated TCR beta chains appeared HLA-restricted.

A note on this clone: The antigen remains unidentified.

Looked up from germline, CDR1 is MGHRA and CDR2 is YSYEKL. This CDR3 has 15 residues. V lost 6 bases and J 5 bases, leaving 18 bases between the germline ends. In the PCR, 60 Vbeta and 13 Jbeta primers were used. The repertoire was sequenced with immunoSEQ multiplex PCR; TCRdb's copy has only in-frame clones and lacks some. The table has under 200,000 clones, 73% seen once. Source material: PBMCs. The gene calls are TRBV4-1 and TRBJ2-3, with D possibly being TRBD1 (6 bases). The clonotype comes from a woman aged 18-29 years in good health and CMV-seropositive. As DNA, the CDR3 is TGCGCCAGCAGTCAATTTGGGGGCGGTGGAGATACGCAGTATTTT. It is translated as CASSQFGGGGDTQYF.